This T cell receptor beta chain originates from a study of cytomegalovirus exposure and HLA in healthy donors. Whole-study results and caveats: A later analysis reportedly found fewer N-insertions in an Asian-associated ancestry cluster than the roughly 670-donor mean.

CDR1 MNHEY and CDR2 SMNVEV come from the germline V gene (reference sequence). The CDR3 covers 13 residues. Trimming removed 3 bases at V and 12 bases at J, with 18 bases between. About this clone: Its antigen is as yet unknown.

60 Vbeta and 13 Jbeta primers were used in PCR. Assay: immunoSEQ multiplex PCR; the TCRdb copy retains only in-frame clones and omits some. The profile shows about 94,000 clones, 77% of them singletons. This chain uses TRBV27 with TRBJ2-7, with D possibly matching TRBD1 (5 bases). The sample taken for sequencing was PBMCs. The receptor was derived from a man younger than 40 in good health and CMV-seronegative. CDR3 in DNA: TGTGCCAGCAGTTTTGTTATAGGACAAAATACGTACTTC. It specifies CASSFVIGQNTYF.